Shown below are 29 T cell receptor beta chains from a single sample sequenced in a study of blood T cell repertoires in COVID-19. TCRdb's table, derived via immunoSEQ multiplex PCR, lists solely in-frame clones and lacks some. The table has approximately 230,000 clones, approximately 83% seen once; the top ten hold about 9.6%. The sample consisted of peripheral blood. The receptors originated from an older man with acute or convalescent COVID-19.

In DNA form, the CDR3 reads TGTGCCAGCAGCCCCACAGTGAGCAATGAGCAGTTCTTC. Its translation is CASSPTVSNEQFF. The chain links TRBV4-2 to TRBJ2-1; D remains unclear. The CDR3 sequence is 13 residues long. V dropped 4 bases and J dropped 6 bases, with 10 bases sitting between them. CDR1 and CDR2 (germline): LGHNA, YNFKEQ.

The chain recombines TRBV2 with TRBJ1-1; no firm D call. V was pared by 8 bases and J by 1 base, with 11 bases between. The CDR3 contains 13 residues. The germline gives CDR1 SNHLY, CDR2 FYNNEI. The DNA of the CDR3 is TGTGCCAGCTCTAGGAACTCGAACACTGAAGCTTTCTTT. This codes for CASSRNSNTEAFF. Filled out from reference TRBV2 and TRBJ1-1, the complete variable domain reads EPEVTQTPSHQVTQMGQEVILRCVPISNHLYFYWYRQILGQKVEFLVSFYNNEISEKSEIFDDQFSVERPDGSNFTLKIRSTKLEDSAMYFCASSRNSNTEAFFGQGTRLTVV.

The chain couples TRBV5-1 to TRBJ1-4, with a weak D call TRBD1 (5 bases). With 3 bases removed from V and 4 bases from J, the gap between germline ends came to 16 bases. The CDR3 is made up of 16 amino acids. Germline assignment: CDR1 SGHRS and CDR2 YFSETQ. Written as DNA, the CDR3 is TGCGCCAGCAGCTCCCTTCCGGGGAGGGGTAATGAAAAACTGTTTTTT. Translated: CASSSLPGRGNEKLFF.

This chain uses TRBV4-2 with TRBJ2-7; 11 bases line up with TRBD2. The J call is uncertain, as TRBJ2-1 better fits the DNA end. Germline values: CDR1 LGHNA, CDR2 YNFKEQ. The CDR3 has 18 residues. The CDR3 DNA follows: TGTGCCAGCAGCCAAGGGGTTAGCGGGAGGGCCGGTGGCAATGAGCAGTTCTTC. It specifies CASSQGVSGRAGGNEQFF.

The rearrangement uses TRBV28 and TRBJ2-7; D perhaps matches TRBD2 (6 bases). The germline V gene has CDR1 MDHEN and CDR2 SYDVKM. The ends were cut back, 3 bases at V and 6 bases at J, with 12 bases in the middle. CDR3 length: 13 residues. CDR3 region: CASSFGGKGEQYF. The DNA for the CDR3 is TGTGCCAGCAGTTTCGGGGGAAAGGGCGAGCAGTACTTC.

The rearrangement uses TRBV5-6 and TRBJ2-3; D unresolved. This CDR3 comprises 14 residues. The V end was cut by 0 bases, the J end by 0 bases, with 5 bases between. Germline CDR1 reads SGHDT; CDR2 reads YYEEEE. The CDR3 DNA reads TGTGCCAGCAGCTTGGGCGGAAGCACAGATACGCAGTATTTT. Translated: CASSLGGSTDTQYF.

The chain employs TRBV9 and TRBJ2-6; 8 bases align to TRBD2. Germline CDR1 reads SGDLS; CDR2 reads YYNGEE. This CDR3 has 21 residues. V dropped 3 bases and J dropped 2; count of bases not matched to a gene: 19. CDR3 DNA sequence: TGTGCCAGCAGCGACCCCTCCACCGGGACTAGAGGGTCCCCTGGGGCCAACGTCCTGACTTTC. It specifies CASSDPSTGTRGSPGANVLTF.

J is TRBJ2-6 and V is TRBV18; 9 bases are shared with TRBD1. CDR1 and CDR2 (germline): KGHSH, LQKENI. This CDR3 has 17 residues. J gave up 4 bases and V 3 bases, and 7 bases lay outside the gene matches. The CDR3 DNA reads TGTGCCAGCTCACCTCAACAGGGGGCGCAGGGGGCCAACGTCCTGACTTTC. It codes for CASSPQQGAQGANVLTF.

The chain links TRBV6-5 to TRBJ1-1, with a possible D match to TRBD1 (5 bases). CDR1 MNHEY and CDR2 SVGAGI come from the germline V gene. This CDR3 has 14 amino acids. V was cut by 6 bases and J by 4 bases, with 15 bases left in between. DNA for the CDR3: TGTGCCAGCAGGGATCGGACAAGGGGCACTGAAGCTTTCTTT. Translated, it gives CASRDRTRGTEAFF.

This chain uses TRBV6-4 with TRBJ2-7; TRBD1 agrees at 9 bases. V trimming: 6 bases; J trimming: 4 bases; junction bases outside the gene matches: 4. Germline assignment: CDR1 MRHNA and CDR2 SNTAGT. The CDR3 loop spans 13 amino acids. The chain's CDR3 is CASSVDRGYEQYF. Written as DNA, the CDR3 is TGTGCCAGCAGCGTTGACAGGGGGTACGAGCAGTACTTC.

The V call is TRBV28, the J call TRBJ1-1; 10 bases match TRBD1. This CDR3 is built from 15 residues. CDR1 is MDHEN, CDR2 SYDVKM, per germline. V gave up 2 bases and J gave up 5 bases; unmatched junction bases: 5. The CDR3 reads CASSLGGQGGTEAFF. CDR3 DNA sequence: TGTGCCAGCAGTTTAGGAGGACAGGGGGGGACTGAAGCTTTCTTT.

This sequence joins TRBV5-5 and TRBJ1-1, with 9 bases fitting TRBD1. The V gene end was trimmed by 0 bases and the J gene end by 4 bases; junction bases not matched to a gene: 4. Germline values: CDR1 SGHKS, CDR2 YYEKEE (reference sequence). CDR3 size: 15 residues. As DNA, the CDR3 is TGTGCCAGCAGCTTGGGGACAGGGGCGGGCACTGAAGCTTTCTTT. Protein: CASSLGTGAGTEAFF.

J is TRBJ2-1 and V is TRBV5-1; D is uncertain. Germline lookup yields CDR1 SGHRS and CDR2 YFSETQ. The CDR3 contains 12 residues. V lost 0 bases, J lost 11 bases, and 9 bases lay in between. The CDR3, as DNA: TGCGCCAGCAGCTTGGCCAGGTCGCAGCAGTTCTTC. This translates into CASSLARSQQFF.

CDR3 coding DNA: TGTGCCAGCTCACCATCGCGGGCCAAAAACATTCAGTACTTC. Translation gives CASSPSRAKNIQYF. The rearrangement links TRBV18 to TRBJ2-4; no clear D. V lost 2 bases, J lost 1 base, and 6 bases lay in between. The length of the CDR3 is 14 residues. Germline V CDR1 and CDR2: KGHSH, LQKENI.

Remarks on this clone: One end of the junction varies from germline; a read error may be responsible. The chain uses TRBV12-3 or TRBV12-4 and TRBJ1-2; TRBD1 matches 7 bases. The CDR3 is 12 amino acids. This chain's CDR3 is CASRLAGGGYTF. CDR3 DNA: TGTGCCAGCAGATTAGCAGGGGGTGGCTACACCTTC.

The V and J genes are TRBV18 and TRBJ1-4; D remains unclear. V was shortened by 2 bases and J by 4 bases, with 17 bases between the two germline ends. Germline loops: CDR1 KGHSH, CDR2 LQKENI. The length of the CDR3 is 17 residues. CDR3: CASSPGRLEAVNEKLFF. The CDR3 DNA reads TGTGCCAGCTCACCAGGGAGACTGGAAGCTGTTAATGAAAAACTGTTTTTT.

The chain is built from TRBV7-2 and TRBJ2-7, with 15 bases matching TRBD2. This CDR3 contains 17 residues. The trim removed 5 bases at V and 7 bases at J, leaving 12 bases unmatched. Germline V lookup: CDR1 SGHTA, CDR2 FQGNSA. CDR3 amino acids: CASSPPGLAGGPYEQYF. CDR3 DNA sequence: TGTGCCAGCAGCCCCCCCGGACTAGCGGGAGGGCCATATGAGCAGTACTTC.

The CDR3 reads CSASPRSGGAVNEQFF. In DNA, the CDR3 is TGCAGTGCTAGTCCTCGGAGCGGGGGGGCCGTAAATGAGCAGTTCTTC. The chain links TRBV20-1 to TRBJ2-1; 10 bases agree with TRBD2. The germline gives CDR1 DFQATT, CDR2 SNEGSKA (reference sequence). The CDR3 has 16 amino acids. The trim removed 3 bases at V and 7 bases at J, leaving 12 bases unmatched.

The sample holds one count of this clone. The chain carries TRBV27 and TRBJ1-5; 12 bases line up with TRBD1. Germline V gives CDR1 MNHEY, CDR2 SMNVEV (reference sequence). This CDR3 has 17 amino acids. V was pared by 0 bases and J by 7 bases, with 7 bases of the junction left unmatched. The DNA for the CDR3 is TGTGCCAGCAGTTTATCGGGGACAGGGGGCGTAGGACAGCCCCAGCATTTT. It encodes CASSLSGTGGVGQPQHF.

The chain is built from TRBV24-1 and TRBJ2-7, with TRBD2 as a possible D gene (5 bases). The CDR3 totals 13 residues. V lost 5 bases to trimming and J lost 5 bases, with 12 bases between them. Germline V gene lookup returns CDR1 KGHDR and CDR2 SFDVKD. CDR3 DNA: TGTGCCACCAGTGGGAAGGGAGCTAACGAGCAGTACTTC. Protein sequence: CATSGKGANEQYF.

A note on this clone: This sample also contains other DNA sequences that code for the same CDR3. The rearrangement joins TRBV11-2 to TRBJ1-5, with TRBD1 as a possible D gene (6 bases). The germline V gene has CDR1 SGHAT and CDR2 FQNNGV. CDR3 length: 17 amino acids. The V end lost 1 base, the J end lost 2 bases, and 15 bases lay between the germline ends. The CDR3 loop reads CASSLGQGGEGNQPQHF. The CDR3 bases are TGTGCCAGCAGCTTAGGCCAAGGGGGGGAGGGCAATCAGCCCCAGCATTTT.

CDR3 loop: CASSPGQELITNYGYTF. CDR3 sequence (DNA): TGTGCCAGCAGCCCGGGACAGGAGCTAATAACTAACTATGGCTACACCTTC. The V gene is TRBV5-8, the J gene TRBJ1-2; the match to TRBD1 covers 8 bases. CDR3 length: 17 residues. Germline CDR1 and CDR2: SGHTS and YDEGEE. Losses at the gene ends were 4 bases for V and 0 bases for J; bases not matched to a gene: 11.

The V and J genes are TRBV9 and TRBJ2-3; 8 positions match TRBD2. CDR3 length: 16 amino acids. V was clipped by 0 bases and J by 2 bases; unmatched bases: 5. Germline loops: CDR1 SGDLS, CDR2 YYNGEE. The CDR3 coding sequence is TGTGCCAGCAGCGTAGCGGGGGGGACTCTCACAGATACGCAGTATTTT. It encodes CASSVAGGTLTDTQYF.

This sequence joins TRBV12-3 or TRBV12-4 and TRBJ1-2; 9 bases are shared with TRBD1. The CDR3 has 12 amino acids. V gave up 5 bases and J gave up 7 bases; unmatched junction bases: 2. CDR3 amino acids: CASSTGGFGYTF. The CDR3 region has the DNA TGTGCCAGCAGTACAGGGGGCTTTGGCTACACCTTC.

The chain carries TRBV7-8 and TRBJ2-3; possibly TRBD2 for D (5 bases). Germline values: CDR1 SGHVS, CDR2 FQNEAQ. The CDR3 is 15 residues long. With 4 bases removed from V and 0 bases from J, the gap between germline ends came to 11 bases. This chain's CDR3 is CASSSPGSSTDTQYF. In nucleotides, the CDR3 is TGTGCCAGCAGCTCTCCGGGGTCTAGCACAGATACGCAGTATTTT.

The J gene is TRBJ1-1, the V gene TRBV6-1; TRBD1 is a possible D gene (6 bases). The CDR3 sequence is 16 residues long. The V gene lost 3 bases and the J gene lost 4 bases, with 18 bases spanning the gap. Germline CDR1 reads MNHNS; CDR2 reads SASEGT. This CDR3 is CASSEHLQGAGTEAFF. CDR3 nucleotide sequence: TGTGCCAGCAGTGAGCACCTACAGGGTGCGGGCACTGAAGCTTTCTTT.

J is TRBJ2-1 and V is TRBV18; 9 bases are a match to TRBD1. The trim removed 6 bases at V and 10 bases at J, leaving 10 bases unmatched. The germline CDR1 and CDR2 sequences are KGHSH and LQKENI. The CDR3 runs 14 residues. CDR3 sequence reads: CASSPRQGVEEQFF. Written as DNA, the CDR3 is TGTGCCAGCTCCCCTCGACAGGGGGTAGAGGAGCAGTTCTTC.

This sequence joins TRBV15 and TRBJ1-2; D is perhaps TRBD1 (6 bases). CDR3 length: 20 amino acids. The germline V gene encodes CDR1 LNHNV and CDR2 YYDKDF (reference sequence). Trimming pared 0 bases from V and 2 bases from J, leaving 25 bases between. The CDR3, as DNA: TGTGCCACCAGCAGAGATTCGTCCCGAATTCGGACAGCCCGAAACTATGGCTACACCTTC. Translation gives CATSRDSSRIRTARNYGYTF.

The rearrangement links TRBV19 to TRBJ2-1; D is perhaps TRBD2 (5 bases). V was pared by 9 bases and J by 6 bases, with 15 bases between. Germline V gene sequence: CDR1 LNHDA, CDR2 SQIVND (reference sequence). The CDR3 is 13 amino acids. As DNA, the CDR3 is TGTGCCAGCGGCCGGCTAGCAAGCAATGAGCAGTTCTTC. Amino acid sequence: CASGRLASNEQFF. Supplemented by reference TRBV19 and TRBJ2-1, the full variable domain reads DGGITQSPKYLFRKEGQNVTLSCEQNLNHDAMYWYRQDPGQGLRLIYYSQIVNDFQKGDIAEGYSVSREKKESFPLTVTSAQKNPTAFYLCASGRLASNEQFFGPGTRLTVL.